This T cell receptor beta chain was captured in a study of response to subunit inactivated influenza vaccine. There are a few counts of this clonotype. The target antigen is unknown. Regarding the study as a whole: Authors suggested that a seasonal influenza vaccination recruits few new T cells each time.

Trimming left V 2 bases short and J 3 bases short, with 12 bases between. The CDR3 sequence is 15 residues long. The germline gives CDR1 MRHNA, CDR2 SNTAGT. MiXCR, run by TCRdb on the RT-PCR reads, gives a single entry per CDR3 protein. The sample contains hundreds of thousands of distinct CDR3 sequences, 14% of which appear only once. This chain uses TRBV6-4 with TRBJ2-3; TRBD2 might be the D (5 bases). The clonotype comes from a man aged 50 to 59 who received an inactivated influenza vaccine. The sequencing here drew on PBMCs from blood, taken approximately 15 days before vaccination. As DNA, the CDR3 is TGTGCCAGCAGTGACCCGAGGGCGAGAACAGATACGCAGTATTTT. It translates to CASSDPRARTDTQYF.